The 5 T cell receptor beta chains reported below all come from one sample, sequenced in a study of cytomegalovirus exposure and HLA in healthy donors. In the PCR, 60 Vbeta and 13 Jbeta primers were used. Clones were sequenced by immunoSEQ multiplex PCR, and TCRdb holds only the in-frame ones, with some missing. This sample contains roughly 30,000 clones. Material: PBMCs. The receptors derive from a middle-aged woman in good health and CMV-seropositive.

The rearrangement uses TRBV7-8 and TRBJ1-5, with 9 bases aligning to TRBD1. This CDR3 has 16 residues. In germline, CDR1 is SGHVS, CDR2 FQNEAQ. V trimming: 0 bases; J trimming: 6 bases; junction bases outside the gene matches: 6. This CDR3 is CASSLAYRGLGQPQHF. In DNA form, the CDR3 reads TGTGCCAGCAGCTTAGCCTACAGGGGGCTGGGTCAGCCCCAGCATTTT.

The chain links TRBV4-1 to TRBJ2-7, with 9 bases matching TRBD2. Germline V gene sequence: CDR1 MGHRA, CDR2 YSYEKL. This CDR3 comprises 16 residues. Losses at the gene ends were 1 base for V and 1 base for J; bases not matched to a gene: 5. CDR3 in DNA: TGCGCCAGCAGCCAAGTGGAGCGGGAGGTTTCCTACGAGCAGTACTTC. It translates to CASSQVEREVSYEQYF.

The chain combines TRBV28 with TRBJ2-7; 7 bases line up with TRBD1. Germline V lookup: CDR1 MDHEN, CDR2 SYDVKM. V was pared by 4 bases and J by 5 bases, with 8 bases of the junction left unmatched. CDR3 size: 14 residues. CDR3 nucleotide sequence: TGTGCCAGCAGTTCTCTAGGGACAGCGAACGAGCAGTACTTC. The encoded protein is CASSSLGTANEQYF. Together with reference TRBV28 and TRBJ2-7, the CDR3 gives the full variable domain: DVKVTQSSRYLVKRTGEKVFLECVQDMDHENMFWYRQDPGLGLRLIYFSYDVKMKEKGDIPEGYSVSREKKERFSLILESASTNQTSMYLCASSSLGTANEQYFGPGTRLTVT.

This chain connects TRBV7-9 to TRBJ2-5, with D perhaps TRBD2 (6 bases). CDR1 and CDR2 from the germline V gene are SEHNR and FQNEAQ (reference sequence). There are 14 residues in the CDR3. The V end lost 5 bases, the J end lost 5 bases, and 15 bases lay between the germline ends. CDR3 sequence: CASSPQTRWETQYF. Written as DNA, the CDR3 is TGTGCCAGCAGCCCTCAGACTAGGTGGGAGACCCAGTACTTC.

The CDR3 is CASSRAPDRVEAFF. For the CDR3, the DNA is TGTGCCAGCAGTCGAGCTCCGGACAGGGTTGAAGCTTTCTTT. The chain links TRBV5-5 to TRBJ1-1, with 8 bases fitting TRBD1. The junction had 10 bases not matched to a gene; V was cut back by 5 bases and J by 7 bases. The CDR3 covers 14 residues. CDR1 and CDR2 (germline): SGHKS, YYEKEE (reference sequence).